This T cell receptor (beta chain) was captured in a study of OX40 agonist ivuxolimab in advanced cancers. Overall study context: Each dose-escalation patient presented with hepatocellular carcinoma, melanoma, renal cell or head and neck cancer.

As to this clone: What it recognizes is unknown.

Study-level points and caveats: Clonal expansion was seen in CD4+ and CD8+ blood T cells by week 6 at 0.1 to 3.0 mg/kg.

Repertoires were generated with immunoSEQ multiplex PCR, while TCRdb's copy carries only in-frame clones and drops some. Of about 50,000 clones in the sample, around 90% are singletons; the top ten hold 6.5% to 7.5%. The CDR3 runs 15 residues. The V gene's germline CDR1 is SGHNT and CDR2 YYREEE (reference sequence). Trimming pared 0 bases from V and 4 bases from J, leaving 11 bases between. The chain is built from TRBV5-4 and TRBJ2-1, with D perhaps TRBD1 (6 bases). The source was CD4+ or CD8+ T cells sorted from blood, collected in a trial of the OX40 agonist ivuxolimab. The source is an adult with an advanced solid tumor such as melanoma, head and neck, liver or kidney cancer. CDR3 bases: TGTGCCAGCAGCTTGGACAGGGCCCTATACAATGAGCAGTTCTTC. Translating it yields CASSLDRALYNEQFF.